This TCR beta chain came from a study of cytomegalovirus exposure and HLA in healthy donors. Notes on the study in general: What a later analysis showed was that several of the most significant clusters appeared linked to common viral pathogens. Versus the approximately 700-donor mean, an Asian-associated ancestry cluster reportedly showed fewer N-insertions in a later analysis. Earlier analysis yielded a pattern in which most TCR beta V segments were productive about 87% or about 30% of the time. Later analysis identified 16,000 or so TCR beta sequences associated with HLA alleles, using a false discovery rate threshold of 0.05.

CDR1 is GTSNPN and CDR2 is SVGIG in the germline V gene (reference sequence). This CDR3 region has 16 residues. V was clipped by 2 bases and J by 2 bases; unmatched bases: 2. The PCR used 60 Vbeta and 13 Jbeta primers. Generated by immunoSEQ multiplex PCR, the TCRdb table keeps only in-frame clones and is missing some. The sample records about 190,000 clones, around nine tenths being singletons. A remark on this clone: Its antigen remains unknown.

This TCR was recovered from a woman aged 18-35 years in good health and CMV-seronegative. The sequenced sample was PBMCs. This chain joins TRBV30 and TRBJ2-1; 14 nucleotides agree with TRBD2. The CDR3 coding sequence is TGTGCCTGGAGTCCGACTAGCGGGGGGGCCTACAATGAGCAGTTCTTC. Its protein is CAWSPTSGGAYNEQFF.